The clone carrying this TCR beta chain was counted a few times. The antigen is undetermined. This sample was taken from a study of blood T cells in healthy people across ages. Study conclusions and caveats: It was the long-lived donors that had more naive CD4+ cells and higher diversity than aged donors. Expanded clonotype changes were possibly confounded by unknown donor CMV status.

The sample providers were healthy Caucasian people from Russia, aged roughly 6 to 90. Isolated PBMCs totaled at least 6.5 million in each sample. A second PCR, run for roughly 7 to 11 cycles, used a sample-barcoded 5' primer plus a J-beta primer mix. TCRdb fed the 5' RACE reads into MiXCR, producing one record per CDR3 protein. The data hold 950,000 to 1,200,000 distinct CDR3 sequences, with less than 45% observed a single time. The length of the CDR3 is 13 residues. V was trimmed by 4 bases and J by 2 bases, leaving 10 bases between them. CDR1 and CDR2 from the germline V gene are SQVTM and ANQGSEA. The clonotype comes from a man aged 18 to 30 in good health. Sequencing was performed on blood. The rearrangement joins TRBV29-1 to TRBJ2-3, with D possibly TRBD1 on 6 matching bases. CDR3 loop: CSVGHRATDTQYF. In DNA, the CDR3 is TGCAGCGTTGGACACAGGGCCACAGATACGCAGTATTTT.